The clone carrying this T cell receptor beta chain has ten or more counts. What it binds is not known. The sample is drawn from a study of breast tumors, draining lymph nodes, adjacent tissues. Study conclusions and caveats: Compared with lymph nodes, tumors were less diverse; compared with nontumor tissue, more. Compared with basal-like, luminal-like tumors shared significantly more repertoire with nontumor tissue. Tumor T cell lymph node origin was a supported hypothesis, not proven.

The lymph nodes were axillary draining lymph nodes from breast cancer patients. Looked up from germline, CDR1 is KGHSH and CDR2 is LQKENI. The CDR3 totals 13 residues. V shed 2 bases and J shed 5 bases, with 9 bases lying between them. TCRdb reanalysed the multiplex PCR reads using MiXCR and keeps one entry per CDR3 protein. The sample has about 89,000 distinct CDR3 sequences, around 30% seen once; the top ten hold around 8.1%. The material sequenced was axillary lymph node tissue. V is TRBV18 and J is TRBJ2-5; D call uncertain. The clonotype originates from a female donor with breast cancer. Some clones in this sample may be carry-over from other donors' samples. The CDR3 loop reads CASSPSQQETQYF. In nucleotides, the CDR3 is TGTGCCAGCTCACCATCACAACAGGAGACCCAGTACTTC.